The next 8 T cell receptor beta chains were all read from a single sample in a study of blood T cell repertoires in COVID-19. The data were produced by immunoSEQ multiplex PCR, yet TCRdb's version contains in-frame clones alone and is incomplete. The profile covers around 140,000 clones, with less than 90% appearing a single time and approximately 8.9% taken by the ten largest. Sequenced sample: peripheral blood. These receptors all come from a man in his thirties or forties with COVID-19, enrolled during active disease.

The CDR3 coding sequence is TGTGCCAGTAGTACCTCAGGGGGAACTTACAATGAGCAGTTCTTC. It encodes CASSTSGGTYNEQFF. This sequence joins TRBV19 and TRBJ2-1; 7 nucleotides line up with TRBD1. V lost 4 bases, J lost 4 bases, and 7 bases stayed unmatched. The V gene's germline CDR1 is LNHDA and CDR2 SQIVND (reference sequence). The CDR3 extends over 15 amino acids.

The genes are TRBV27 and TRBJ2-7, with D possibly being TRBD2 (5 bases). CDR1 and CDR2 from the germline V gene are MNHEY and SMNVEV (reference sequence). The CDR3 spans 14 residues. Trimming cost V 6 bases and J 3 bases, with 15 bases left between them. CDR3: CASSLKRSHYEQYF. The CDR3 bases are TGTGCCAGCAGCCTTAAGCGGAGCCACTACGAGCAGTACTTC.

The chain combines TRBV19 with TRBJ1-1; 7 nucleotides line up with TRBD1. With V trimmed by 3 bases and J by 7 bases, 2 bases remained unmatched. The germline CDR1 and CDR2 sequences are LNHDA and SQIVND (reference sequence). CDR3 length: 12 residues. CDR3 sequence (DNA): TGTGCCAGTAGTATGACAGGGAATGAAGCTTTCTTT. Amino acid sequence: CASSMTGNEAFF.

This clone came up once. The chain combines TRBV7-6 with TRBJ2-1; D is possibly TRBD2 (6 bases). Trimming cost V 6 bases and J 7 bases, with 7 bases left between them. From germline, CDR1 is SGHVS and CDR2 FNYEAQ. The CDR3 consists of 11 residues. The CDR3 DNA follows: TGTGCCAGCAGTCGGGAGAATGAGCAGTTCTTC. Translated: CASSRENEQFF.

The V call is TRBV6-5, the J call TRBJ2-7, with 13 bases aligning to TRBD2. The CDR3 has 16 residues. The ends lost 2 bases at V and 3 bases at J; junction bases unmatched: 4. Germline loops: CDR1 MNHEY, CDR2 SVGAGI. The CDR3 region has the DNA TGTGCCAGCAGTTACCCGGGACTAGCGGGAATCTACGAGCAGTACTTC. Translated: CASSYPGLAGIYEQYF.

This chain links TRBV10-3 with TRBJ2-1; 8 bases match TRBD2. This CDR3 comprises 15 residues. V was pared by 5 bases and J by 4 bases, with 7 bases of the junction left unmatched. CDR1 and CDR2 from the germline V gene are ENHRY and SYGVKD. CDR3 sequence: CAISQGASGYNEQFF. The DNA for the CDR3 is TGTGCCATCAGTCAAGGGGCTAGCGGGTACAATGAGCAGTTCTTC.

V usage is TRBV28 and J usage is TRBJ2-7, with 7 nucleotides matching TRBD1. With 5 bases clipped from V and 0 bases from J, the junction kept 10 bases outside the gene matches. Germline CDR1 and CDR2: MDHEN and SYDVKM. The length of the CDR3 is 16 residues. The CDR3 spells CASSPNRDSVSYEQYF. The CDR3 DNA follows: TGTGCCAGCAGTCCTAACCGGGACAGTGTCTCCTACGAGCAGTACTTC.

The genes are TRBV27 and TRBJ2-1, with 7 bases lining up with TRBD2. The CDR3 sequence is 14 residues long. Germline V gene data show CDR1 as MNHEY and CDR2 as SMNVEV (reference sequence). After removal of 3 bases from V and 4 bases from J, the junction contained 3 bases not matched to a gene. As DNA, the CDR3 is TGTGCCAGCAGTTTTGGACTAGATTACAATGAGCAGTTCTTC. Translated: CASSFGLDYNEQFF.